This T cell receptor (beta chain) was obtained from a study of technical replicates of blood from a few donors. Generated by immunoSEQ multiplex PCR, the TCRdb table keeps only in-frame clones and is missing some. Here the sample spans tens of thousands of clones, roughly 94% being singletons. The J segment lost 8 bases and the V segment lost 3 bases, leaving 10 bases of the junction unmatched. Germline-derived CDR1 and CDR2 are SGHTA and FQGTGA. This CDR3 is built from 15 residues. J is TRBJ1-1 and V is TRBV7-3, with 9 bases identical to TRBD1. Sequenced input: T cells isolated from PBMCs. This receptor was obtained from a human donor in good health. CDR3 loop: CASSFRGDRASEAFF. In DNA, the CDR3 is TGTGCCAGCAGCTTCCGTGGGGACAGGGCGTCCGAAGCTTTCTTT.